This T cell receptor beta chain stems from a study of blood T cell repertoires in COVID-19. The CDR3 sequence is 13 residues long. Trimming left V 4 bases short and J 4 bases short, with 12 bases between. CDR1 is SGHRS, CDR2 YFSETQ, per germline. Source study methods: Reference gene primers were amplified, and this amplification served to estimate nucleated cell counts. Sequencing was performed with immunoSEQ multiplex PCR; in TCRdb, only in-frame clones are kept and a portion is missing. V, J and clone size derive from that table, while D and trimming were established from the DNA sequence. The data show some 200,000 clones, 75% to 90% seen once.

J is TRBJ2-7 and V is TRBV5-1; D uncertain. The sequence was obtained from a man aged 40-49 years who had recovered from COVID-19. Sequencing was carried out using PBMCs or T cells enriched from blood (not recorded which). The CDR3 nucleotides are TGCGCCAGCAGCGGGCAGTCCATTTACGAGCAGTACTTC. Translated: CASSGQSIYEQYF. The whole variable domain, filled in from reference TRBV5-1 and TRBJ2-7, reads KAGVTQTPRYLIKTRGQQVTLSCSPISGHRSVSWYQQTPGQGLQFLFEYFSETQRNKGNFPGRFSGRQFSNSRSEMNVSTLELGDSALYLCASSGQSIYEQYFGPGTRLTVT.